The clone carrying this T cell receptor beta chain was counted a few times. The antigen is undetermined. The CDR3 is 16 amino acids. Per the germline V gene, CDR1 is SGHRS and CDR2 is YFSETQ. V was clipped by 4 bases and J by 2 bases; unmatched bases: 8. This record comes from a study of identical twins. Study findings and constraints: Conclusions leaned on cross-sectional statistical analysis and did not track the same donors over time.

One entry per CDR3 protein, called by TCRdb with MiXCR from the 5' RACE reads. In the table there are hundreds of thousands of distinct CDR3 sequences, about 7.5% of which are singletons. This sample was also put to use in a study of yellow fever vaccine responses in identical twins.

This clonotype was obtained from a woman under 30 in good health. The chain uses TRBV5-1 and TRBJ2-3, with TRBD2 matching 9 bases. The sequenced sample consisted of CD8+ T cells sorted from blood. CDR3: CASSRTAGGATDTQYF. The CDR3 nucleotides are TGCGCCAGCAGCCGGACTGCGGGGGGGGCCACAGATACGCAGTATTTT.